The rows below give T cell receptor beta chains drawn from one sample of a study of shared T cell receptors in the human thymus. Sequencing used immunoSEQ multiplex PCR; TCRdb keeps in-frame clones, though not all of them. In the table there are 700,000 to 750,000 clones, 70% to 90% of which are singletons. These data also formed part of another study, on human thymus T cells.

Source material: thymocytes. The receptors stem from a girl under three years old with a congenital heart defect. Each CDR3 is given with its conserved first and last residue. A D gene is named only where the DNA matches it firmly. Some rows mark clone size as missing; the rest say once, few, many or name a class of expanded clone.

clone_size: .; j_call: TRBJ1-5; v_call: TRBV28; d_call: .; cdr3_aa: CATTVSHCEGMPVYSNQPQHF; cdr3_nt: TGTGCCACCACAGTTTCACATTGTGAGGGAATGCCAGTTTATAGCAATCAGCCCCAGCATTTT
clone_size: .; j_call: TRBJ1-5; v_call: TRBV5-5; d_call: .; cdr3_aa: CASSQGATENSNQPQHF; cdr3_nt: TGTGCCAGCAGCCAAGGGGCGACAGAAAATAGCAATCAGCCCCAGCATTTT
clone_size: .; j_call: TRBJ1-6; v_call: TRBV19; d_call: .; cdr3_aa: CASSMATGLNSPLHF; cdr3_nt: TGTGCCAGTAGTATGGCCACAGGGCTAAATTCACCCCTCCACTTT
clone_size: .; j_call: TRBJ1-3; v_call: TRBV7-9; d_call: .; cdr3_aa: CASSLAQAGNTIYF; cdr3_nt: TGTGCCAGCAGCTTAGCACAGGCTGGAAACACCATATATTTT
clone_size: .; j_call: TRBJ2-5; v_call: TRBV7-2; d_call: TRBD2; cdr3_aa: CASSLLRGAWETQYF; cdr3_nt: TGTGCCAGCAGCTTACTGCGGGGGGCTTGGGAGACCCAGTACTTC
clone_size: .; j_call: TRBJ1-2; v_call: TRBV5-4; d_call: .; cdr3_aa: CASSLNLHGEEGYTF; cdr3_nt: TGTGCCAGCAGCTTGAACTTACATGGGGAGGAAGGCTACACCTTC
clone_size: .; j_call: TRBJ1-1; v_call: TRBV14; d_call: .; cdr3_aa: CASNPPTGTEAFF; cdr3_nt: TGTGCCAGCAACCCGCCAACAGGGACTGAAGCTTTCTTT
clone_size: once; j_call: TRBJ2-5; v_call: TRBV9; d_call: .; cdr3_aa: CASSVNACCDGGETQYF; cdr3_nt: TGTGCCAGCAGCGTAAACGCGTGTTGTGATGGAGGAGAGACCCAGTACTTC
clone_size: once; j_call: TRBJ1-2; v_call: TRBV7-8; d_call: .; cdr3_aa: CASSLAAGTYGYTF; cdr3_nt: TGTGCCAGCAGCTTAGCTGCAGGCACCTATGGCTACACCTTC
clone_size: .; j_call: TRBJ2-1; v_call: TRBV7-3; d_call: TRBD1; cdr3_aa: CASSLDRGSYNEQFF; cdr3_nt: TGTGCCAGCAGCTTAGACAGGGGGAGCTACAATGAGCAGTTCTTC
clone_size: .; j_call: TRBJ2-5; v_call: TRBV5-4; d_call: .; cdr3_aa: CASRQGLQETQYF; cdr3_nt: TGTGCCAGCAGGCAGGGACTTCAAGAGACCCAGTACTTC
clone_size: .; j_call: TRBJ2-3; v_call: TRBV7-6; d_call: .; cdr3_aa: CASSQGTGDTDTQYF; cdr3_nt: TGTGCCAGCAGCCAAGGGACGGGAGACACAGATACGCAGTATTTT
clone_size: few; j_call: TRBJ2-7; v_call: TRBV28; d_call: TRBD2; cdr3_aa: CASRGGEQYF; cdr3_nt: TGTGCCAGCAGGGGAGGGGAGCAGTACTTC